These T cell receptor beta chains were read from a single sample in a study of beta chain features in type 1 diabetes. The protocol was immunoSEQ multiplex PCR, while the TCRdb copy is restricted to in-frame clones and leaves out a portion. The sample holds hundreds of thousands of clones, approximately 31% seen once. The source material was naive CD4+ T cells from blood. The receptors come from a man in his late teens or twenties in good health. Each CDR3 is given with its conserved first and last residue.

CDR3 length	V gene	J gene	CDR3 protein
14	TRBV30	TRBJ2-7	CAWSVNGIYYEQYF
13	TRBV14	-	CASSPRDGYEQYF
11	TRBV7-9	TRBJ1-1	CASSLGGEAFF
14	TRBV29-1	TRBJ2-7	CSVEDDRGSYEQYF
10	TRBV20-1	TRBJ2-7	CSCYSYEQYF
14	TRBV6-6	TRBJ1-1	CASSLPGLNTEAFF
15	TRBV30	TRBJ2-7	CAWSVRLAGAYEQYF
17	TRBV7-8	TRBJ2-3	CASSGNREISPTDTQYF
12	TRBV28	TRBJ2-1	CASRQGGFEQFF
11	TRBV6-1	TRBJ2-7	CASSEILSWYF
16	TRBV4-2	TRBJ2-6	CASSQDHGSGANVLTF
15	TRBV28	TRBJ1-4	CASSFLTGGGEKLFF
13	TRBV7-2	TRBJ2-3	CASSSPRTDTQYF
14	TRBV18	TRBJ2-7	CASSPPSLPYEQYF
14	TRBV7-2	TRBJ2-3	CASSLLGISDTQYF
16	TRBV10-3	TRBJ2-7	CAISEWPGQGAYEQYF